The next 22 T cell receptor beta chains were all read from a single sample in a study of cytotoxic CD8 clonotypes in ibrutinib-treated CLL. Method: immunoSEQ multiplex PCR; TCRdb's copy keeps in-frame clones and lacks some. This repertoire shows tens of thousands of clones, around 53% found once; its top ten account for approximately 20%. The sequences come from PBMCs, collected before ibrutinib treatment. The receptors come from a human donor with chronic lymphocytic leukemia.

The sample holds a few counts of this clone. The rearrangement joins TRBV11-2 to TRBJ1-2, with D maybe TRBD1 (5 bases). CDR1 is SGHAT, CDR2 FQNNGV, per germline. Trimming left V 3 bases short and J 3 bases short, with 8 bases between. The CDR3 covers 13 residues. CDR3 bases: TGTGCCAGCAGCTTGGGGGGATACTATGGCTACACCTTC. Translated, it gives CASSLGGYYGYTF. The entire variable domain, with the rest obtained from reference TRBV11-2 and TRBJ1-2, is as follows: EAGVAQSPRYKIIEKRQSVAFWCNPISGHATLYWYQQILGQGPKLLIQFQNNGVVDDSQLPKDRFSAERLKGVDSTLKIQPAKLEDSAVYLCASSLGGYYGYTFGSGTRLTVV.

The chain is built from TRBV6-1 and TRBJ1-5, with 7 positions matching TRBD1. Germline V CDR1 and CDR2: MNHNS, SASEGT. The CDR3 length is 14 residues. Unmatched junction bases numbered 8, after V lost 8 bases and J lost 4 bases. The CDR3 loop is CASSALGQNQPQHF. The DNA for the CDR3 is TGTGCCAGCTCGGCGCTGGGACAGAATCAGCCCCAGCATTTT.

In this sample, this clone turned up a few times. The V call is TRBV2, the J call TRBJ2-7; D is possibly TRBD1 (5 bases). The germline gives CDR1 SNHLY, CDR2 FYNNEI. The CDR3 consists of 14 residues. Trimming pared 6 bases from V and 4 bases from J, leaving 16 bases between. The CDR3 reads CASRPGAESYEQYF. The CDR3 nucleotides are TGTGCCAGCAGACCTGGGGCTGAGTCATACGAGCAGTACTTC.

The V call is TRBV30, the J call TRBJ1-5; no firm D call. With 2 bases removed from V and 5 bases from J, the gap between germline ends came to 7 bases. Germline assignment: CDR1 GTSNPN and CDR2 SVGIG (reference sequence). CDR3 length: 12 residues. Written as DNA, the CDR3 is TGTGCCTGGAGTCAGGAGGATCAGCCCCAGCATTTT. This encodes CAWSQEDQPQHF.

The chain carries TRBV28 and TRBJ1-1; D gene uncertain. CDR1 MDHEN and CDR2 SYDVKM come from the germline V gene. V dropped 4 bases and J dropped 0 bases, with 18 bases sitting between them. This CDR3 has 17 amino acids. The CDR3 coding sequence is TGTGCCAGCAGTTCGCCTCGAGGTCAGCTAATGAACACTGAAGCTTTCTTT. Amino acids: CASSSPRGQLMNTEAFF.

The rearrangement uses TRBV27 and TRBJ2-7; D possibly corresponds to TRBD1 (5 bases). The ends were cut back, 5 bases at V and 3 bases at J, with 17 bases in the middle. The CDR3 length is 15 residues. Germline lookup yields CDR1 MNHEY and CDR2 SMNVEV (reference sequence). The chain's CDR3 is CASSGSTQGDYEQYF. In DNA form, the CDR3 reads TGTGCCAGCAGTGGATCTACGCAAGGGGACTACGAGCAGTACTTC.

This clone has only a few counts. This sequence joins TRBV6-5 and TRBJ1-6; D uncertain. From germline, CDR1 is MNHEY and CDR2 SVGAGI. V was clipped by 4 bases and J by 0 bases, with 4 bases between them. The length of the CDR3 is 14 residues. The CDR3 DNA reads as TGTGCCAGCAGTTCAAGCTCCTATAATTCACCCCTCCACTTT. It encodes CASSSSSYNSPLHF.

This clone was counted once. The gene calls are TRBV7-6 and TRBJ1-6, with 10 nucleotides matching TRBD1. Germline V lookup: CDR1 SGHVS, CDR2 FNYEAQ. V was pared by 1 base and J by 8 bases, with 8 bases of the junction left unmatched. The CDR3 is made up of 17 amino acids. The CDR3 sequence is CASSLVGTGASDSPLHF. The CDR3 coding sequence is TGTGCCAGCAGCTTAGTAGGGACAGGGGCTAGTGATTCACCCCTCCACTTT.

The V gene is TRBV29-1, the J gene TRBJ1-1, with D maybe TRBD1 (5 bases). Trimming removed 3 bases at V and 3 bases at J, with 11 bases between. The CDR3 spans 13 residues. Germline V CDR1 and CDR2: SQVTM, ANQGSEA. For the CDR3, the DNA is TGCAGCGTTGAGAGGGGAACATACACTGAAGCTTTCTTT. Its translation: CSVERGTYTEAFF.

The chain combines TRBV4-1 with TRBJ2-7; D may match TRBD1 or TRBD2 (5 bases each). The V end was cut by 5 bases, the J end by 2 bases, with 19 bases between. The CDR3 sequence is 16 residues long. In germline, CDR1 is MGHRA, CDR2 YSYEKL. CDR3 nucleotide sequence: TGCGCCAGCAGCTACGCCACTGGGGGATCGGCCTACGAGCAGTACTTC. Translating it yields CASSYATGGSAYEQYF.

J is TRBJ1-2 and V is TRBV19, with TRBD1 matching 9 bases. Germline V gene sequence: CDR1 LNHDA, CDR2 SQIVND (reference sequence). The CDR3 loop spans 13 amino acids. V shed 6 bases and J 5 bases; nucleotides not matched to a gene: 4. CDR3: CASRWDRAYGYTF. Here the CDR3 DNA reads TGTGCCAGTAGATGGGACAGGGCTTATGGCTACACCTTC.

This clone was detected only a few times. The CDR3 nucleotides read TGTGCCAGCAGCCCCCCGGGATTTAATGAAAAACTGTTTTTT. As protein: CASSPPGFNEKLFF. The rearrangement joins TRBV7-6 to TRBJ1-4; D gene unclear. The CDR3 has 14 residues. Germline values: CDR1 SGHVS, CDR2 FNYEAQ. V lost 5 bases, J lost 4 bases, and 11 bases lay in between.

J is TRBJ1-1 and V is TRBV5-1; no clear D. CDR3 length: 16 residues. Germline assignment: CDR1 SGHRS and CDR2 YFSETQ. V lost 0 bases to trimming and J lost 0 bases, with 12 bases between them. CDR3 in amino acids: CASSLEGRTVNTEAFF. In nucleotides, the CDR3 is TGCGCCAGCAGCTTGGAAGGTAGGACGGTGAACACTGAAGCTTTCTTT.

The chain links TRBV6-5 to TRBJ2-7, with 11 bases lining up with TRBD2. This CDR3 has 15 amino acids. Germline V gives CDR1 MNHEY, CDR2 SVGAGI. Trimming at V came to 6 bases and at J to 1 base, leaving 5 bases not matched to a gene. CDR3 region: CASRLLAGESYEQYF. The CDR3 DNA sequence: TGTGCCAGCAGGCTACTAGCGGGGGAGTCCTACGAGCAGTACTTC.

This chain connects TRBV5-4 to TRBJ2-7, with D maybe TRBD2 (7 bases). V lost 1 base, J lost 4 bases, and 24 bases lay in between. CDR1 SGHNT and CDR2 YYREEE come from the germline V gene (reference sequence). The CDR3 extends over 18 amino acids. In DNA, the CDR3 is TGTGCCAGCAGCTTGTCGCTGGGGGGGGCGAGAACTGGATACGAGCAGTACTTC. This sequence encodes CASSLSLGGARTGYEQYF.

This clone was recorded a few times. CDR3 nucleotide sequence: TGCGCCAGCAGATGGGACAATGAGCAGTTCTTC. Protein sequence: CASRWDNEQFF. The chain combines TRBV5-1 with TRBJ2-1; no reliable D call. CDR3 length equals 11 residues. CDR1 and CDR2 (germline): SGHRS, YFSETQ. Trimming took 5 bases from V and 5 from J, leaving 5 bases between them.

This chain connects TRBV7-2 to TRBJ2-7; 11 bases align to TRBD2. CDR1 SGHTA and CDR2 FQGNSA come from the germline V gene. The trim removed 2 bases at V and 2 bases at J, leaving 5 bases unmatched. This CDR3 is 16 amino acids long. Written as DNA, the CDR3 is TGTGCCAGCAGCTTACTTTTTAGCGGGGGGGCCTACGAGCAGTACTTC. Translating it yields CASSLLFSGGAYEQYF.

The chain carries TRBV5-5 and TRBJ1-2; tentatively, D is TRBD1 (6 bases). The CDR3 is 15 amino acids. CDR1 and CDR2 (germline): SGHKS, YYEKEE (reference sequence). V lost 2 bases and J lost 4, with 15 bases in between. The CDR3 sequence is CASSLRTGTGYGYTF. The CDR3 DNA reads as TGTGCCAGCAGCTTACGAACAGGGACGGGCTATGGCTACACCTTC.

The chain joins TRBV5-1 to TRBJ1-4; 7 bases are shared with TRBD1. CDR3 length equals 20 residues. V was clipped by 0 bases and J by 0 bases; unmatched bases: 14. The germline gives CDR1 SGHRS, CDR2 YFSETQ. CDR3 bases: TGCGCCAGCAGCTTGGACCCCGGGACAGATTATACTTCAACTAATGAAAAACTGTTTTTT. This gives the protein CASSLDPGTDYTSTNEKLFF.

The rearrangement uses TRBV9 and TRBJ2-7; D uncertain. Germline CDR1 SGDLS, CDR2 YYNGEE. The CDR3 length is 16 residues. Trimming shortened V by 2 bases and J by 2 bases, and 17 bases separated the two germline ends. For the CDR3, the DNA is TGTGCCAGCAGCGTCTTTGGCGGAGCCCCCCCCTACGAGCAGTACTTC. Protein product: CASSVFGGAPPYEQYF. Full variable domain (outside the CDR3, taken from reference TRBV9 and TRBJ2-7): DSGVTQTPKHLITATGQRVTLRCSPRSGDLSVYWYQQSLDQGLQFLIQYYNGEERAKGNILERFSAQQFPDLHSELNLSSLELGDSALYFCASSVFGGAPPYEQYFGPGTRLTVT.

The chain has TRBV5-4 and TRBJ1-3; D not resolved. V lost 0 bases to trimming and J lost 3 bases, with 10 bases between them. CDR1 SGHNT and CDR2 YYREEE come from the germline V gene (reference sequence). This CDR3 contains 15 residues. Written as DNA, the CDR3 is TGTGCCAGCAGCTTGGGGCAGACGGGTGGAAACACCATATATTTT. It is translated as CASSLGQTGGNTIYF.

The chain is built from TRBV6-6 and TRBJ2-5; D not resolved. CDR1 is MNHNY, CDR2 SVGAGI, per germline (reference sequence). This CDR3 is built from 15 residues. V lost 3 bases and J 5 bases, leaving 16 bases between the germline ends. The CDR3 DNA reads TGTGCCAGCAGTTATCCAGCGACCACGGGCGAGACCCAGTACTTC. It yields the protein CASSYPATTGETQYF.